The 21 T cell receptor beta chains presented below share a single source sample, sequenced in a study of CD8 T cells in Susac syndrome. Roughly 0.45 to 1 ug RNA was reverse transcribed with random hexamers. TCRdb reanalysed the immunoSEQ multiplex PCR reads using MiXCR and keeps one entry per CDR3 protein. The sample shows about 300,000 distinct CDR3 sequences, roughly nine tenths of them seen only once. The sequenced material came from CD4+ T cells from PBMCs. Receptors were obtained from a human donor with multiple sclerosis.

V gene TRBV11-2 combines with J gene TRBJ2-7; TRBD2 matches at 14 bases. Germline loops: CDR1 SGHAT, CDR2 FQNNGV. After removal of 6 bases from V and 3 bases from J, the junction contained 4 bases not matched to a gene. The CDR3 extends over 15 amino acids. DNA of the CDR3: TGTGCCAGCAGGGGGGGACTAGCGGGAGTCTACGAGCAGTACTTC. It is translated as CASRGGLAGVYEQYF.

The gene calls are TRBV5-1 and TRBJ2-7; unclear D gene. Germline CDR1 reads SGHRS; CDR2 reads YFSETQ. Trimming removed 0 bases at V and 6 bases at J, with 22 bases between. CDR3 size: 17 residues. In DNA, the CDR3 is TGCGCCAGCAGCTTGGATCCCCCTACGTCGGGTTCTGGCGAGCAGTACTTC. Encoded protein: CASSLDPPTSGSGEQYF.

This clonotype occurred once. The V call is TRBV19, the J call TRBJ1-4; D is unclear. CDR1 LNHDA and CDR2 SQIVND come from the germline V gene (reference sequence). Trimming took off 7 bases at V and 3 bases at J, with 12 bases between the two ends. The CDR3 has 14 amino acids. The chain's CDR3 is CASKRTPSNEKLFF. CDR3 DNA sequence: TGTGCCAGTAAGAGGACCCCATCTAATGAAAAACTGTTTTTT.

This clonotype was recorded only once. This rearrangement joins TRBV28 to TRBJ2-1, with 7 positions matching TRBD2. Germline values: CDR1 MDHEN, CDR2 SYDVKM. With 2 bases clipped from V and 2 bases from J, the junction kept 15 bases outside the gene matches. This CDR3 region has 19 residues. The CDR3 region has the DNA TGTGCCAGCAGTTTAGCCGGATCAGGCGGGAGAAGCCCCTACAATGAGCAGTTCTTC. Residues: CASSLAGSGGRSPYNEQFF.

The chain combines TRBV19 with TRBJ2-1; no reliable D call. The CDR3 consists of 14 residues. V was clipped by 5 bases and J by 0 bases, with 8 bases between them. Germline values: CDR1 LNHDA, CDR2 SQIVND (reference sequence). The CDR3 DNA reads TGTGCCAGTAGTGGGCAAAACTCCTACAATGAGCAGTTCTTC. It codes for CASSGQNSYNEQFF. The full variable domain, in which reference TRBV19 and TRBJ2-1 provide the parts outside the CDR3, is DGGITQSPKYLFRKEGQNVTLSCEQNLNHDAMYWYRQDPGQGLRLIYYSQIVNDFQKGDIAEGYSVSREKKESFPLTVTSAQKNPTAFYLCASSGQNSYNEQFFGPGTRLTVL.

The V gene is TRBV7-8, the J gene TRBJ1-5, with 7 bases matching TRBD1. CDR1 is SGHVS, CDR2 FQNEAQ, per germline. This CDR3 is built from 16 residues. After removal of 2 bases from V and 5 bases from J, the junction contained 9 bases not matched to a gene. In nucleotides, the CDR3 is TGTGCCAGCAGCTTATCAGGGGGGACAGCCGATCAGCCCCAGCATTTT. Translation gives CASSLSGGTADQPQHF.

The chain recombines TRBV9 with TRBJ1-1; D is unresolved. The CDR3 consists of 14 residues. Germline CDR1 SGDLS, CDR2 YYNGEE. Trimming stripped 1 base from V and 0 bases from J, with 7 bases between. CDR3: CASSVQSMNTEAFF. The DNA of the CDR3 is TGTGCCAGCAGCGTACAGAGTATGAACACTGAAGCTTTCTTT.

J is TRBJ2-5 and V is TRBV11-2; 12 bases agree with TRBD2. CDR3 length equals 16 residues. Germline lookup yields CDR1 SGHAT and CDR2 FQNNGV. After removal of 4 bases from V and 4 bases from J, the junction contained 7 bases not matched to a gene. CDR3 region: CASSWTSGAQAETQYF. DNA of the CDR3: TGTGCCAGCAGCTGGACTAGCGGGGCCCAAGCAGAGACCCAGTACTTC.

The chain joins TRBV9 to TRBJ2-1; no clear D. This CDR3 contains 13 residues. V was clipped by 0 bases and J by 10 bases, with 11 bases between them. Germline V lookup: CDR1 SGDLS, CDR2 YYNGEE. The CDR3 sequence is CASSVVELTEQFF. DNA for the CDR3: TGTGCCAGCAGCGTAGTGGAGCTCACCGAGCAGTTCTTC.

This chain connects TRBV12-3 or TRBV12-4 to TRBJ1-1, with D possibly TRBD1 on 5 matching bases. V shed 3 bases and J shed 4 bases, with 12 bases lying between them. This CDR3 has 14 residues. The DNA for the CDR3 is TGTGCCAGCAGTTTTCAGGGTTCAAGCACTGAAGCTTTCTTT. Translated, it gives CASSFQGSSTEAFF.

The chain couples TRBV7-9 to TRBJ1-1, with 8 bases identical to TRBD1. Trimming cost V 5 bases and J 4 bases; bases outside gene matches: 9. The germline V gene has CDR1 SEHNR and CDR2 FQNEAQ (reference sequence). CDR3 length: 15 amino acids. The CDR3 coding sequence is TGTGCCAGCAGCCCGGGCCGGACAGGGATCACTGAAGCTTTCTTT. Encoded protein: CASSPGRTGITEAFF.

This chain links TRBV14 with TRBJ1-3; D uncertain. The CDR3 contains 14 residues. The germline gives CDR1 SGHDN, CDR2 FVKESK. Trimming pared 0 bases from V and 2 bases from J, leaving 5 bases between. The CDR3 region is CASSQELAGNTIYF. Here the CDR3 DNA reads TGTGCCAGCAGCCAAGAATTGGCTGGAAACACCATATATTTT.

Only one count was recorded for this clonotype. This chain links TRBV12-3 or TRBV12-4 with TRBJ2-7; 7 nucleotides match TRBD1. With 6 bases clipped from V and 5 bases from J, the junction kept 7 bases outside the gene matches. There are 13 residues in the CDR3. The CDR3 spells CASRDRQTDEQYF. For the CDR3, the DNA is TGTGCCAGCAGGGACAGGCAAACCGACGAGCAGTACTTC.

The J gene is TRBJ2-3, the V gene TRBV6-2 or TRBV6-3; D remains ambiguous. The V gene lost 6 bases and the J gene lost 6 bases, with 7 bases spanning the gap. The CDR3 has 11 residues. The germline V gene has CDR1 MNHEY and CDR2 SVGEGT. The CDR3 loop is CASRRSDTQYF. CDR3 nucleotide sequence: TGTGCCAGCAGACGGTCGGATACGCAGTATTTT.

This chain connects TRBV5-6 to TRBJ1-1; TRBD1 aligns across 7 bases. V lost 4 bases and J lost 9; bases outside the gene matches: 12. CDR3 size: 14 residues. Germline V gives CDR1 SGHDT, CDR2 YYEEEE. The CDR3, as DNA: TGTGCCAGCAGCGACATAGACAGGGAGGATCAAGCTTTCTTT. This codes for CASSDIDREDQAFF.

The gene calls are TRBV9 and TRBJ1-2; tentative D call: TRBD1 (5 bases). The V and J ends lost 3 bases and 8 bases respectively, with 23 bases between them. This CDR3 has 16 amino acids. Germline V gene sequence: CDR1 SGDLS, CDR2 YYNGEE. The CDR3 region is CASSGLLGAGSGGYTF. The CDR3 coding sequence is TGTGCCAGCAGCGGACTCCTTGGGGCGGGTAGTGGCGGCTACACCTTC.

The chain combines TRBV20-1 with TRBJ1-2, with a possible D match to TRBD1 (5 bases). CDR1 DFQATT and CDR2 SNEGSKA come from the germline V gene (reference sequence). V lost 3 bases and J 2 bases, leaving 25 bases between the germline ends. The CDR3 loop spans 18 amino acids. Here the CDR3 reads CSASWGRFSSVQNYGYTF. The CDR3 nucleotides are TGCAGTGCTAGCTGGGGGAGGTTCTCTTCAGTTCAAAACTATGGCTACACCTTC.

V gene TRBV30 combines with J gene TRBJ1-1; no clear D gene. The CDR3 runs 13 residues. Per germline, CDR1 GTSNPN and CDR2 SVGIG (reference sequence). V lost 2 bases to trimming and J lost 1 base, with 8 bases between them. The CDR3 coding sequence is TGTGCCTGGAGTTCGGGAGGGAACACTGAAGCTTTCTTT. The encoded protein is CAWSSGGNTEAFF.

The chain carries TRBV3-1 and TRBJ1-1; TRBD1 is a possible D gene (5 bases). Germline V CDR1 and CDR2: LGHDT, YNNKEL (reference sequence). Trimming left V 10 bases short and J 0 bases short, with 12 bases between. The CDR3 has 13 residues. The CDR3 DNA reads TGTGCCACCGGGGGTTCCGTGAACACTGAAGCTTTCTTT. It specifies CATGGSVNTEAFF.

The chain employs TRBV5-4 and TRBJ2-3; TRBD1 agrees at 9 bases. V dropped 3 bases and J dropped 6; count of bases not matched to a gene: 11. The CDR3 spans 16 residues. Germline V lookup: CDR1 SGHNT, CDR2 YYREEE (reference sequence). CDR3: CASSSPGQGPVDTQYF. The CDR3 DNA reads TGTGCCAGCAGCTCCCCGGGACAGGGACCTGTTGATACGCAGTATTTT.

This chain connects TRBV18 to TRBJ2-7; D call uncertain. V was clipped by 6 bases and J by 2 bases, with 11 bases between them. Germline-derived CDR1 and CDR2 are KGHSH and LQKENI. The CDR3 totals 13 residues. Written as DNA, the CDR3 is TGTGCCAGCTCGCAATCCTCAGCCTACGAGCAGTACTTC. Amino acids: CASSQSSAYEQYF.